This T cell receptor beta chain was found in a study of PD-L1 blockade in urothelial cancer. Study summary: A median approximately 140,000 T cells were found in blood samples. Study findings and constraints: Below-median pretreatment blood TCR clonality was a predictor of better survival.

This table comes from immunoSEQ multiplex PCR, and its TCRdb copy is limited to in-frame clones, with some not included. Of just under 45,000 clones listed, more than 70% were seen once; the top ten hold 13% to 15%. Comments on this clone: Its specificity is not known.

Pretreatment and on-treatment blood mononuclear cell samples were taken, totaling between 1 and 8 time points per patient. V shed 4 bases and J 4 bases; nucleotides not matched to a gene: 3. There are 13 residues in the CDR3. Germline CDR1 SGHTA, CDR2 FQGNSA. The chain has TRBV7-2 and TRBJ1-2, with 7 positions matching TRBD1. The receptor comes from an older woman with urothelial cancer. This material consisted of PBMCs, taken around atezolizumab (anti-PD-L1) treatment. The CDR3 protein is CASSSRQGYGYTF. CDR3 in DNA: TGTGCCAGCAGCTCCAGACAGGGCTATGGCTACACCTTC.